The 9 T cell receptor beta chains given below trace back to one sample, sequenced in a study of cytomegalovirus exposure and HLA in healthy donors. Researchers ran the PCR with 60 Vbeta and 13 Jbeta primers. Generated by immunoSEQ multiplex PCR, the TCRdb table keeps only in-frame clones and is missing some. The repertoire holds around 270,000 clones, 80% seen once, with about 0.29% in the top ten. The material sequenced was PBMCs. The receptors come from a girl aged 2-15 years in good health and CMV-seronegative.

The chain couples TRBV28 to TRBJ1-5; perhaps TRBD1 as D (5 bases). V was trimmed by 3 bases and J by 7 bases, leaving 10 bases between them. The CDR3 is made up of 13 amino acids. The germline V gene encodes CDR1 MDHEN and CDR2 SYDVKM. The CDR3 here is CASSLQGGQPQHF. The CDR3 nucleotides read TGTGCCAGCAGTTTGCAGGGTGGACAGCCCCAGCATTTT.

The gene calls are TRBV7-7 and TRBJ1-1, with D maybe TRBD1 (6 bases). The CDR3 loop spans 13 amino acids. V was clipped by 10 bases and J by 1 base, with 13 bases between them. Looked up from germline, CDR1 is SSHAT and CDR2 is FNYEAQ (reference sequence). The CDR3 is CAIFYRENTEAFF. The CDR3 coding sequence is TGTGCCATATTCTACAGGGAGAACACTGAAGCTTTCTTT.

This clone was seen once. This chain joins TRBV2 and TRBJ1-3; tentative D call: TRBD1 (6 bases). V was shortened by 7 bases and J by 4 bases, with 11 bases between the two germline ends. In germline, CDR1 is SNHLY, CDR2 FYNNEI. CDR3 length: 13 residues. CDR3 DNA: TGTGCCAGCAATACAGGGCCCGGAAACACCATATATTTT. Translated: CASNTGPGNTIYF.

CDR3 residues: CASSVAGVGTDTQYF. The CDR3 nucleotides are TGTGCCAGCAGCGTAGCGGGAGTGGGCACAGATACGCAGTATTTT. The chain recombines TRBV9 with TRBJ2-3; maybe TRBD2 (6 bases). The V gene's germline CDR1 is SGDLS and CDR2 YYNGEE. The CDR3 is made up of 15 amino acids. The V gene lost 0 bases and the J gene lost 1 base, with 9 bases spanning the gap. Full variable domain (rest looked up from reference TRBV9 and TRBJ2-3): DSGVTQTPKHLITATGQRVTLRCSPRSGDLSVYWYQQSLDQGLQFLIQYYNGEERAKGNILERFSAQQFPDLHSELNLSSLELGDSALYFCASSVAGVGTDTQYFGPGTRLTVL.

This chain uses TRBV7-6 with TRBJ2-2, with 7 bases that match TRBD2. There are 14 residues in the CDR3. V trimming: 1 base; J trimming: 5 bases; junction bases outside the gene matches: 1. From germline, CDR1 is SGHVS and CDR2 FNYEAQ. The DNA of the CDR3 is TGTGCCAGCAGCTTAGGTAGCGGGACCGGGGAGCTGTTTTTT. It translates to CASSLGSGTGELFF.

The gene calls are TRBV27 and TRBJ1-1; 9 bases map to TRBD1. The CDR3 is 16 amino acids. With V trimmed by 5 bases and J by 6 bases, 13 bases remained unmatched. Germline V CDR1 and CDR2: MNHEY, SMNVEV (reference sequence). CDR3 bases: TGTGCCAGCAGTAGACCCCTACAGGGGGCAAAATCTGAAGCTTTCTTT. This sequence encodes CASSRPLQGAKSEAFF.

The rearrangement uses TRBV27 and TRBJ2-7, with 7 positions matching TRBD1. CDR1 MNHEY and CDR2 SMNVEV come from the germline V gene (reference sequence). V gave up 4 bases and J gave up 7 bases; unmatched junction bases: 4. The CDR3 extends over 12 amino acids. The CDR3 loop is CASSYRGFEQYF. The CDR3 bases are TGTGCCAGCAGTTACAGGGGTTTTGAGCAGTACTTC.

The gene calls are TRBV9 and TRBJ2-3, with 7 bases aligning to TRBD2. This CDR3 is 15 amino acids long. Per the germline V gene, CDR1 is SGDLS and CDR2 is YYNGEE. The V segment lost 2 bases and the J segment 1 base; nucleotides outside the gene matches: 4. The CDR3 here is CASSVKRGGTDTQYF. CDR3 nucleotide sequence: TGTGCCAGCAGCGTTAAGCGGGGAGGCACAGATACGCAGTATTTT.

This clone was observed once. The chain's CDR3 is CASSQVNRLLNFGYTF. CDR3 nucleotides: TGCGCCAGCAGCCAAGTGAACAGGTTATTAAATTTTGGCTACACCTTC. The J gene is TRBJ1-2, the V gene TRBV4-1, with D perhaps matching TRBD1 (5 bases). Between the trimmed V and J ends, which lost 1 base and 7 bases, there was a span of 19 bases. Germline CDR1 is MGHRA and CDR2 is YSYEKL. CDR3 length: 16 amino acids.